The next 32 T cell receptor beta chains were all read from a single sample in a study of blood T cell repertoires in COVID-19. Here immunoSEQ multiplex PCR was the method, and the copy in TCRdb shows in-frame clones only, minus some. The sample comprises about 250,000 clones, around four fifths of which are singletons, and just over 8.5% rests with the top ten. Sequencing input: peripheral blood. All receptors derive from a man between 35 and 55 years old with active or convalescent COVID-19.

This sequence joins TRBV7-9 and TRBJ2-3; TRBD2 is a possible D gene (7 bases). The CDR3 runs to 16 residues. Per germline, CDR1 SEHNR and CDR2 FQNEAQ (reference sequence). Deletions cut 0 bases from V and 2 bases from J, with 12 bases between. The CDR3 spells CASSLAAGAYTDTQYF. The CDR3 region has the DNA TGTGCCAGCAGCTTAGCCGCGGGGGCATACACAGATACGCAGTATTTT.

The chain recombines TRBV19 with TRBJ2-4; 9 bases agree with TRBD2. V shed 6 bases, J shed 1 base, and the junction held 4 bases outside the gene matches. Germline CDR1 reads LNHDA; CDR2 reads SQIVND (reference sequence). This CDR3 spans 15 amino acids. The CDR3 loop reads CASRLSGGAKNIQYF. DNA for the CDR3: TGTGCCAGTAGACTAAGCGGGGGGGCCAAAAACATTCAGTACTTC. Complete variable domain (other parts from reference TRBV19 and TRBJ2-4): DGGITQSPKYLFRKEGQNVTLSCEQNLNHDAMYWYRQDPGQGLRLIYYSQIVNDFQKGDIAEGYSVSREKKESFPLTVTSAQKNPTAFYLCASRLSGGAKNIQYFGAGTRLSVL.

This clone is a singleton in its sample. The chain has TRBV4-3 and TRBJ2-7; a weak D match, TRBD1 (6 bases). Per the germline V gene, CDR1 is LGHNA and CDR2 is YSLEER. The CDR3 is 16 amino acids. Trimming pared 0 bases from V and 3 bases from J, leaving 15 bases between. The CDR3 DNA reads TGCGCCAGCAGCCAAGATTACAGGGCGTACAACTACGAGCAGTACTTC. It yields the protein CASSQDYRAYNYEQYF.

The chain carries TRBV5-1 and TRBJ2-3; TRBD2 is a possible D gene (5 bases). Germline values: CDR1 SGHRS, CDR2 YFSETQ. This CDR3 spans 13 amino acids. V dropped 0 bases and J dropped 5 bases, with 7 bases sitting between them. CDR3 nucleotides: TGCGCCAGCAGCTTGGAGGGAGTAGATACGCAGTATTTT. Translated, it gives CASSLEGVDTQYF.

The CDR3: CASSQIAGGSYEQYF. CDR3 sequence (DNA): TGCGCCAGCAGCCAAATAGCGGGCGGCTCCTACGAGCAGTACTTC. This sequence joins TRBV4-1 and TRBJ2-7; 7 positions match TRBD2. The CDR3 length is 15 residues. CDR1 MGHRA and CDR2 YSYEKL come from the germline V gene. The V segment lost 2 bases and the J segment 0 bases; nucleotides outside the gene matches: 4.

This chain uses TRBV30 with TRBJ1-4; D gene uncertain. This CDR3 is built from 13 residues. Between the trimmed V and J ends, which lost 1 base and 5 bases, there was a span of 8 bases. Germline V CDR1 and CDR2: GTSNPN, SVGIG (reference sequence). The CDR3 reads CAWSAQLNEKLFF. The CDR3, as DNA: TGTGCCTGGAGTGCACAGCTGAATGAAAAACTGTTTTTT.

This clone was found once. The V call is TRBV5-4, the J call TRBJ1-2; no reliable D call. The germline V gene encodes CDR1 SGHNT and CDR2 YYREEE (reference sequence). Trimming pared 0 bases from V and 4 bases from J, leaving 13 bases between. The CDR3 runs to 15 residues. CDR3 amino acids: CASSLVSGYTYGYTF. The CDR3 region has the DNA TGTGCCAGCAGCTTGGTTTCAGGATACACCTATGGCTACACCTTC.

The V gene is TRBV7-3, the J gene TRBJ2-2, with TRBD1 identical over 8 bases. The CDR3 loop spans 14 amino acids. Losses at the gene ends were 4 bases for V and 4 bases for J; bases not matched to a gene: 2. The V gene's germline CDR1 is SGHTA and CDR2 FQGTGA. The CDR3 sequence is CASSSGQGTGELFF. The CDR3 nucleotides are TGTGCCAGCAGCTCCGGACAGGGCACCGGGGAGCTGTTTTTT.

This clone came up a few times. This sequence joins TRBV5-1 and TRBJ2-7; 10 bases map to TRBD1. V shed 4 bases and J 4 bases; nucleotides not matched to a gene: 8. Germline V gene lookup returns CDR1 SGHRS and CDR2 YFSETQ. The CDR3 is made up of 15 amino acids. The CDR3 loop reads CASSHGGTGVYEQYF. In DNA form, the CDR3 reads TGCGCCAGCAGCCACGGGGGGACAGGGGTTTACGAGCAGTACTTC.

The CDR3 DNA sequence: TGCGCCAGCAGCTGGGGGCCCGTGAACACTGAAGCTTTCTTT. As protein: CASSWGPVNTEAFF. The V call is TRBV5-1, the J call TRBJ1-1, with D possibly matching TRBD1 (6 bases). V lost 3 bases and J lost 0, with 9 bases in between. The germline gives CDR1 SGHRS, CDR2 YFSETQ. The CDR3 length is 14 residues.

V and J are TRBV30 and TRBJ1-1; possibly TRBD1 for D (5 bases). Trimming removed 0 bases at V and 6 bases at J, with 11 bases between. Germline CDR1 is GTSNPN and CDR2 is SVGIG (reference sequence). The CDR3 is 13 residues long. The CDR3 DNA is TGTGCCTGGAGTGTGACAGAGTCGGCTGAAGCTTTCTTT. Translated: CAWSVTESAEAFF.

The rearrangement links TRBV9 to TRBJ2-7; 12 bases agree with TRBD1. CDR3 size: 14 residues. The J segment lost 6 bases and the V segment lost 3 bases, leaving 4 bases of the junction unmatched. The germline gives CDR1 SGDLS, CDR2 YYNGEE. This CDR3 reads CASSEGTGGIEQYF. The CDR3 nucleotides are TGTGCCAGCAGCGAGGGGACAGGGGGCATCGAGCAGTACTTC.

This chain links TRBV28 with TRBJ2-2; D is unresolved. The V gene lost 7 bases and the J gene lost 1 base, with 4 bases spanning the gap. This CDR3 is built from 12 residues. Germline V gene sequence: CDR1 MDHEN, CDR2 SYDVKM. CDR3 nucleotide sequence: TGTGCCAGCACAGAGAACACCGGGGAGCTGTTTTTT. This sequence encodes CASTENTGELFF.

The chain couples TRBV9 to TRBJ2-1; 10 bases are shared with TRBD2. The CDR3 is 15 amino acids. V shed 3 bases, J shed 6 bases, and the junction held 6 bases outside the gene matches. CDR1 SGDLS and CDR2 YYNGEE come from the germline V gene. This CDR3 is CASSATGTSANEQFF. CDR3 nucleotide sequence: TGTGCCAGCAGCGCCACCGGGACTAGCGCCAATGAGCAGTTCTTC.

The CDR3 nucleotides are TGTGCCAGCAGTTTAATGGCAGGGGGCGTGTTCACTGAAGCTTTCTTT. Its protein is CASSLMAGGVFTEAFF. The V call is TRBV27, the J call TRBJ1-1; 8 nucleotides agree with TRBD1. Germline V CDR1 and CDR2: MNHEY, SMNVEV (reference sequence). The length of the CDR3 is 16 residues. V lost 2 bases to trimming and J lost 4 bases; unmatched junction nucleotides: 9.

The CDR3 reads CASSYRLAQAGELFF. The CDR3, as DNA: TGTGCCAGCAGTTATAGACTAGCTCAAGCCGGGGAGCTGTTTTTT. The gene calls are TRBV6-6 and TRBJ2-2, with 7 bases aligning to TRBD2. Trimming cost V 3 bases and J 6 bases; bases outside gene matches: 7. There are 15 residues in the CDR3. The V gene's germline CDR1 is MNHNY and CDR2 SVGAGI (reference sequence).

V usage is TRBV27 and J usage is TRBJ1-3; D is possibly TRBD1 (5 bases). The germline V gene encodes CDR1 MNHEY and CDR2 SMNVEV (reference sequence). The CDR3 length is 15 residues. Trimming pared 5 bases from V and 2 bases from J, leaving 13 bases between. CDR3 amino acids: CASSLIGEPGNTIYF. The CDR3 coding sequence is TGTGCCAGCAGTCTAATAGGGGAACCTGGAAACACCATATATTTT.

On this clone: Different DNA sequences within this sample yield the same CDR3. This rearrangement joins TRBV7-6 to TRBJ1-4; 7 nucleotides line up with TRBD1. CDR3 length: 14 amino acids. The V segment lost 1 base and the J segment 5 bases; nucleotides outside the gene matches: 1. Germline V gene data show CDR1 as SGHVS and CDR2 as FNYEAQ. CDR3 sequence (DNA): TGTGCCAGCAGCTTAGGACAGGGCAATGAAAAACTGTTTTTT. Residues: CASSLGQGNEKLFF.

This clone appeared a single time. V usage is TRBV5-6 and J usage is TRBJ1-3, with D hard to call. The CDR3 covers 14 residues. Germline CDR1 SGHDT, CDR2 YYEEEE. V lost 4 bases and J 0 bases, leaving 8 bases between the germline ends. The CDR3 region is CASSPGYSGNTIYF. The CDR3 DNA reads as TGTGCCAGCAGCCCCGGGTACTCTGGAAACACCATATATTTT.

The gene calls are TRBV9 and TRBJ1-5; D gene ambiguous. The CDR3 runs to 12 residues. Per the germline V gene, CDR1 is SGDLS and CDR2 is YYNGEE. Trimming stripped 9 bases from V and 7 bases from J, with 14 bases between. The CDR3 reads CATPIPGQPQHF. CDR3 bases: TGTGCCACCCCTATTCCGGGACAGCCCCAGCATTTT.

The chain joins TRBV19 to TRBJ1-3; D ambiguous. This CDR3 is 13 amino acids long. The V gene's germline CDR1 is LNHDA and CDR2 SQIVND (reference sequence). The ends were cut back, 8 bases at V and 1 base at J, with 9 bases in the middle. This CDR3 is CASYDISGNTIYF. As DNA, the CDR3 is TGTGCCAGTTACGACATTTCTGGAAACACCATATATTTT.

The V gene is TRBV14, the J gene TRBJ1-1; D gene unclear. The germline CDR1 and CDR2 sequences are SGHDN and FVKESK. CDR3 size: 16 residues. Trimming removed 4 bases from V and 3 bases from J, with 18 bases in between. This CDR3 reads CASSPRAPGRDTEAFF. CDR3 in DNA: TGTGCCAGCAGCCCCCGAGCGCCGGGTCGGGACACTGAAGCTTTCTTT.

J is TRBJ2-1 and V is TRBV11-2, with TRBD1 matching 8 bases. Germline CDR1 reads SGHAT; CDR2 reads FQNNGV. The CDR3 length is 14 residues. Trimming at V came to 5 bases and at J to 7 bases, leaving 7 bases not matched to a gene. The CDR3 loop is CASSLPTGVNEQFF. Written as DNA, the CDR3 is TGTGCCAGCAGCCTACCGACAGGGGTGAATGAGCAGTTCTTC.

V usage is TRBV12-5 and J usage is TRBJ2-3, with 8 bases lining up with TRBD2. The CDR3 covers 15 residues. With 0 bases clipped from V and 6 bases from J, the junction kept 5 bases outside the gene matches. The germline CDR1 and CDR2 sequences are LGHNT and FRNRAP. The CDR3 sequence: CASGLVRGETDTQYF. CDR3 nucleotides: TGTGCTAGTGGTTTGGTGCGGGGGGAAACGGATACGCAGTATTTT.

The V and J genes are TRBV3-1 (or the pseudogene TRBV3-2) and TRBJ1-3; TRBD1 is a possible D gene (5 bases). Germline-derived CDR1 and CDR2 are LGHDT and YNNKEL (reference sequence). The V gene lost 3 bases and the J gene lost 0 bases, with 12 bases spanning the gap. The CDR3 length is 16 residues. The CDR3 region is CASSQPDRYSGNTIYF. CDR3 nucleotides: TGTGCCAGCAGCCAGCCCGACAGATACTCTGGAAACACCATATATTTT.

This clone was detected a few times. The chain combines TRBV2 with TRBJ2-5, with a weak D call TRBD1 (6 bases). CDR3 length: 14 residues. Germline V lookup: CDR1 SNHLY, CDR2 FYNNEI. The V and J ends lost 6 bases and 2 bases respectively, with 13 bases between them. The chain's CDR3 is CASRNQGYQETQYF. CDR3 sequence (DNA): TGTGCCAGCAGGAACCAGGGGTATCAAGAGACCCAGTACTTC.

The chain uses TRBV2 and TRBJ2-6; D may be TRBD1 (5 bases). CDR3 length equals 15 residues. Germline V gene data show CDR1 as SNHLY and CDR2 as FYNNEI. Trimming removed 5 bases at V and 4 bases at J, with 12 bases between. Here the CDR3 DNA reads TGTGCCAGCAGTTCAGGGCTGCCCGGGGCCAACGTCCTGACTTTC. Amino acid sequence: CASSSGLPGANVLTF.

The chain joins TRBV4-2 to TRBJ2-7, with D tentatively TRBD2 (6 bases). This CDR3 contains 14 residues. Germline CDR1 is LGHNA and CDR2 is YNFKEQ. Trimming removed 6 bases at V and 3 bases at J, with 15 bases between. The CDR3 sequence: CASSLGRGDYEQYF. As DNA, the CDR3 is TGTGCCAGCAGTTTGGGGCGGGGCGACTACGAGCAGTACTTC.

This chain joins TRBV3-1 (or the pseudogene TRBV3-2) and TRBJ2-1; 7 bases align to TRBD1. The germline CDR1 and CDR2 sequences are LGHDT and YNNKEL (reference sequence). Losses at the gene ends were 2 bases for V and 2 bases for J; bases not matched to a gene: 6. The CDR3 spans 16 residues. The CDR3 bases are TGTGCCAGCAGCCAACAAACAGGGGTCCCCTACAATGAGCAGTTCTTC. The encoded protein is CASSQQTGVPYNEQFF.

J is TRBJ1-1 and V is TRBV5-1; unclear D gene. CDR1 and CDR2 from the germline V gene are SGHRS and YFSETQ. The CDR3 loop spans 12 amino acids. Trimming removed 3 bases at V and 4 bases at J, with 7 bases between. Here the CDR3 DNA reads TGCGCCAGCAGCTACGAGGGCACTGAAGCTTTCTTT. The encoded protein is CASSYEGTEAFF. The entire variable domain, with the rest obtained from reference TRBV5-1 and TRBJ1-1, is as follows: KAGVTQTPRYLIKTRGQQVTLSCSPISGHRSVSWYQQTPGQGLQFLFEYFSETQRNKGNFPGRFSGRQFSNSRSEMNVSTLELGDSALYLCASSYEGTEAFFGQGTRLTVV.

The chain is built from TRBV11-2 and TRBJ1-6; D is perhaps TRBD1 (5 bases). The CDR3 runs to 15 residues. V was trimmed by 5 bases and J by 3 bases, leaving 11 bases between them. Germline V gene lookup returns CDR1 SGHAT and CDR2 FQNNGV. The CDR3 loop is CASSLGQNYNSPLHF. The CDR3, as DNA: TGTGCCAGCAGCCTGGGGCAGAACTATAATTCACCCCTCCACTTT.

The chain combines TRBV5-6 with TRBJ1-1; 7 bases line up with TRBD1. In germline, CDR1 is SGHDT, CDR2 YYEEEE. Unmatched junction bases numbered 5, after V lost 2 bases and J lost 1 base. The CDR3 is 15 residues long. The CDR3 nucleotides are TGTGCCAGCAGCTTACAAGACAGGGCGAACACTGAAGCTTTCTTT. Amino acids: CASSLQDRANTEAFF.